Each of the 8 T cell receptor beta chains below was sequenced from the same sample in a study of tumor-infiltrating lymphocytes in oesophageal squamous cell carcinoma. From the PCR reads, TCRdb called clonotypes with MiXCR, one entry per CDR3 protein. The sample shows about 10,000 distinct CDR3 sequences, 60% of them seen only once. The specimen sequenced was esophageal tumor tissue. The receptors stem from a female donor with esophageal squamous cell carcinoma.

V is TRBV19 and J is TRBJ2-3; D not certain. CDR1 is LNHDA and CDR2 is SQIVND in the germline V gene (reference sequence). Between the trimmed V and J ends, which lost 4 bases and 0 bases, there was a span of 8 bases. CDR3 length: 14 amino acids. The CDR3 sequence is CASSTQSSTDTQYF. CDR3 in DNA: TGTGCCAGTAGTACGCAGTCTAGCACAGATACGCAGTATTTT.

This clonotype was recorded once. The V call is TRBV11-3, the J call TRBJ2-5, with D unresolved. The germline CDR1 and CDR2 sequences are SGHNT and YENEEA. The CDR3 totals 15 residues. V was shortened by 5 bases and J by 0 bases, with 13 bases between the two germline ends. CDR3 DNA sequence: TGTGCCAGCAGCGAGGTCTCGCCTAACCAAGAGACCCAGTACTTC. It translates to CASSEVSPNQETQYF.

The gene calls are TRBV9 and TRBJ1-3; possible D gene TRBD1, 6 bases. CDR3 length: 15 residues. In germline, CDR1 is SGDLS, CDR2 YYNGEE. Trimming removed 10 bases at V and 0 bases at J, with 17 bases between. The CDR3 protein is CAGTGTNHSGNTIYF. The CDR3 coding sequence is TGTGCCGGGACCGGGACAAATCACTCTGGAAACACCATATATTTT. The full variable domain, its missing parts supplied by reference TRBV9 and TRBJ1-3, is DSGVTQTPKHLITATGQRVTLRCSPRSGDLSVYWYQQSLDQGLQFLIQYYNGEERAKGNILERFSAQQFPDLHSELNLSSLELGDSALYFCAGTGTNHSGNTIYFGEGSWLTVV.

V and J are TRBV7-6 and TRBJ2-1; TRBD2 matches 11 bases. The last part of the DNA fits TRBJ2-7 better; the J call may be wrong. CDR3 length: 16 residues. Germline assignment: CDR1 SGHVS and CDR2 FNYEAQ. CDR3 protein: CASSTRLAGNSYEQYF. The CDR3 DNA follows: TGTGCCAGCAGCACACGACTAGCGGGGAACTCCTACGAGCAGTACTTC.

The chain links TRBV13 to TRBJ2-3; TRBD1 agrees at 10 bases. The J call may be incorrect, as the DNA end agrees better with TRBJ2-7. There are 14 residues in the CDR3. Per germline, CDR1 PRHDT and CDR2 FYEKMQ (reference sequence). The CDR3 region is CASSLGQGYNEQYF. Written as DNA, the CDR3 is TGTGCCAGCAGCTTGGGACAGGGGTACAATGAGCAGTACTTC.

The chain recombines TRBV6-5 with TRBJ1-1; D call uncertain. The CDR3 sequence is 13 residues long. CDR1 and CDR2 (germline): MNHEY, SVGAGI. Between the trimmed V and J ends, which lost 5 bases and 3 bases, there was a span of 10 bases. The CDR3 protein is CASSRNWDTEAFF. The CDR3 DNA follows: TGTGCCAGCAGTCGAAATTGGGACACTGAAGCTTTCTTT.

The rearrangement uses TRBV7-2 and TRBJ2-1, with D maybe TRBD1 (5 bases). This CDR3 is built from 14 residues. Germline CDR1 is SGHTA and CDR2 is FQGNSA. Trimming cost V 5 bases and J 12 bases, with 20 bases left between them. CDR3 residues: CASSVGQITHRQFF. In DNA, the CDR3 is TGTGCCAGCAGCGTAGGACAAATAACCCACCGGCAGTTCTTC.

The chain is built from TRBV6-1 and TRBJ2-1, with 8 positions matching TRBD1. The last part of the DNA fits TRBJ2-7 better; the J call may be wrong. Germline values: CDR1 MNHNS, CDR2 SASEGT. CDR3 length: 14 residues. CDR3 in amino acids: CASSNTGGTYEQYF. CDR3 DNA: TGTGCCAGCAGTAACACAGGGGGTACCTACGAGCAGTACTTC.